Below are 23 T cell receptor beta chains sequenced from a single sample in a study of cytomegalovirus exposure and HLA in healthy donors. The PCR employed 60 Vbeta primers together with 13 Jbeta primers. The protocol was immunoSEQ multiplex PCR, while the TCRdb copy is restricted to in-frame clones and leaves out a portion. The sample shows about 160,000 clones, about 80% of them seen only once. The sequenced sample consisted of PBMCs. All receptors derive from a woman in her fifties or sixties in good health and CMV-seronegative.

The gene calls are TRBV28 and TRBJ1-5; no clear D. Trimming left V 3 bases short and J 2 bases short, with 14 bases between. The V gene's germline CDR1 is MDHEN and CDR2 SYDVKM. This CDR3 contains 16 residues. CDR3 amino acids: CASSLWTPGGNQPQHF. DNA of the CDR3: TGTGCCAGCAGTTTGTGGACGCCGGGAGGCAATCAGCCCCAGCATTTT.

This clone was seen a single time. The V call is TRBV30, the J call TRBJ1-2; 7 bases align to TRBD1. Trimming took 7 bases from V and 2 from J; bases not matched to a gene: 4. The germline V gene encodes CDR1 GTSNPN and CDR2 SVGIG (reference sequence). This CDR3 spans 12 amino acids. The CDR3 reads CALRGRNYGYTF. The CDR3 DNA follows: TGTGCCTTAAGGGGGCGGAACTATGGCTACACCTTC.

The J gene is TRBJ1-2, the V gene TRBV6-5; a weak D match, TRBD1 (5 bases). CDR3 length: 15 amino acids. Per the germline V gene, CDR1 is MNHEY and CDR2 is SVGAGI. Trimming took off 2 bases at V and 4 bases at J, with 14 bases between the two ends. The CDR3, as DNA: TGTGCCAGCAGTTACACCCCAGGGCTTGCCTATGGCTACACCTTC. This sequence encodes CASSYTPGLAYGYTF.

This clone was detected a few times. This rearrangement joins TRBV2 to TRBJ2-2, with D uncertain. V dropped 3 bases and J dropped 6 bases, with 11 bases sitting between them. The CDR3 runs 14 residues. The V gene's germline CDR1 is SNHLY and CDR2 FYNNEI. CDR3 sequence reads: CASSDRSFPGELFF. CDR3 in DNA: TGTGCCAGCAGTGACAGGTCGTTTCCCGGGGAGCTGTTTTTT.

This rearrangement joins TRBV5-4 to TRBJ2-3; 11 nucleotides agree with TRBD2. With V trimmed by 4 bases and J by 2 bases, 6 bases remained unmatched. The CDR3 runs 16 residues. CDR1 and CDR2 from the germline V gene are SGHNT and YYREEE (reference sequence). CDR3 nucleotide sequence: TGTGCCAGCAGCCCCGGGACTAGCGGACCCACAGATACGCAGTATTTT. It translates to CASSPGTSGPTDTQYF.

The rearrangement joins TRBV5-1 to TRBJ1-2; the match to TRBD1 covers 8 bases. With V trimmed by 4 bases and J by 6 bases, 20 bases remained unmatched. CDR3 length equals 18 residues. Germline assignment: CDR1 SGHRS and CDR2 YFSETQ. DNA for the CDR3: TGCGCCAGCAGCAAGGAGGGTAGGCAGGGGGCCTTTGCCCATGGCTACACCTTC. Translated: CASSKEGRQGAFAHGYTF.

The chain combines TRBV7-9 with TRBJ1-2, with 9 bases fitting TRBD1. Germline V lookup: CDR1 SEHNR, CDR2 FQNEAQ (reference sequence). V lost 5 bases, J lost 4 bases, and 5 bases stayed unmatched. This CDR3 is built from 14 residues. The CDR3 spells CASSHTGGSYGYTF. The CDR3 DNA reads as TGTGCCAGCAGCCATACAGGGGGCTCCTATGGCTACACCTTC. The full variable domain, its missing parts supplied by reference TRBV7-9 and TRBJ1-2, is DTGVSQNPRHKITKRGQNVTFRCDPISEHNRLYWYRQTLGQGPEFLTYFQNEAQLEKSRLLSDRFSAERPKGSFSTLEIQRTEQGDSAMYLCASSHTGGSYGYTFGSGTRLTVV.

The chain uses TRBV7-2 and TRBJ2-5, with D possibly TRBD1 on 5 matching bases. Trimming left V 5 bases short and J 1 base short, with 14 bases between. Germline V gives CDR1 SGHTA, CDR2 FQGNSA. The CDR3 contains 15 residues. The CDR3 protein is CASSPSLRAQETQYF. In nucleotides, the CDR3 is TGTGCCAGCAGCCCGAGCCTCAGGGCCCAAGAGACCCAGTACTTC.

The CDR3 loop reads CASSEYPSSKPFYEQYF. Written as DNA, the CDR3 is TGTGCCAGCAGTGAATACCCTTCTAGCAAGCCCTTCTACGAGCAGTACTTC. The genes are TRBV2 and TRBJ2-7, with D maybe TRBD2 (5 bases). Trimming removed 2 bases from V and 3 bases from J, with 20 bases in between. Germline V gives CDR1 SNHLY, CDR2 FYNNEI. The CDR3 consists of 17 residues.

The rearrangement uses TRBV18 and TRBJ1-1, with a weak D call TRBD1 (6 bases). CDR1 and CDR2 from the germline V gene are KGHSH and LQKENI. With 4 bases removed from V and 5 bases from J, the gap between germline ends came to 14 bases. CDR3 size: 14 residues. The CDR3 nucleotides are TGTGCCAGCTCACGACCGACAGGCCGAACTGAAGCTTTCTTT. This gives the protein CASSRPTGRTEAFF.

The rearrangement joins TRBV19 to TRBJ2-1; no reliable D call. V was pared by 5 bases and J by 0 bases, with 14 bases between. The V gene's germline CDR1 is LNHDA and CDR2 SQIVND (reference sequence). This CDR3 has 16 residues. The CDR3 DNA sequence: TGTGCCAGTAGTTTGTACCCCGTCAGCTCCTACAATGAGCAGTTCTTC. It specifies CASSLYPVSSYNEQFF. Using reference TRBV19 and TRBJ2-1 for the parts outside the CDR3, the full variable domain is DGGITQSPKYLFRKEGQNVTLSCEQNLNHDAMYWYRQDPGQGLRLIYYSQIVNDFQKGDIAEGYSVSREKKESFPLTVTSAQKNPTAFYLCASSLYPVSSYNEQFFGPGTRLTVL.

This clone was picked up one time. Here the CDR3 reads CASSLAPAGDSYEQYF. Here the CDR3 DNA reads TGCGCCAGCAGCTTGGCCCCAGCGGGAGACTCCTACGAGCAGTACTTC. V usage is TRBV5-1 and J usage is TRBJ2-7, with TRBD2 identical over 8 bases. Germline CDR1 is SGHRS and CDR2 is YFSETQ. The V segment lost 0 bases and the J segment 0 bases; nucleotides outside the gene matches: 5. CDR3 length: 16 amino acids.

The sample holds one count of this clone. J is TRBJ2-4 and V is TRBV21-1; the table gives TRBD2 as D, unverified against the DNA. TRBV21-1 is a pseudogene segment. The CDR3 has 18 amino acids. Here the CDR3 DNA reads TGTGCCGCCCCGGGCACTAGCGGGGGAAACCTAGCCAAAAACATTCAGTACTTC. Its protein product is CAAPGTSGGNLAKNIQYF.

This chain joins TRBV11-2 and TRBJ2-1; D might be TRBD2 (6 bases). V was shortened by 5 bases and J by 9 bases, with 17 bases between the two germline ends. Germline-derived CDR1 and CDR2 are SGHAT and FQNNGV. This CDR3 region has 14 residues. CDR3 loop: CASSKGLPGVEQFF. In DNA, the CDR3 is TGTGCCAGCAGCAAGGGACTCCCTGGGGTTGAGCAGTTCTTC. Full variable domain (remainder filled in from reference TRBV11-2 and TRBJ2-1): EAGVAQSPRYKIIEKRQSVAFWCNPISGHATLYWYQQILGQGPKLLIQFQNNGVVDDSQLPKDRFSAERLKGVDSTLKIQPAKLEDSAVYLCASSKGLPGVEQFFGPGTRLTVL.

J is TRBJ2-7 and V is TRBV6-5, with D perhaps matching TRBD1 (5 bases). Looked up from germline, CDR1 is MNHEY and CDR2 is SVGAGI. The V end lost 8 bases, the J end lost 3 bases, and 11 bases lay between the germline ends. The CDR3 runs 12 residues. CDR3 DNA sequence: TGTGCCAGCGGTCAACAGGACTACGAGCAGTACTTC. Amino acid sequence: CASGQQDYEQYF.

CDR3 sequence reads: CASSSRGQVPTQYF. For the CDR3, the DNA is TGTGCCAGCAGCTCTAGGGGGCAGGTGCCGACCCAGTACTTC. The chain recombines TRBV7-9 with TRBJ2-5; 7 positions agree with TRBD1. From germline, CDR1 is SEHNR and CDR2 FQNEAQ (reference sequence). With V trimmed by 4 bases and J by 7 bases, 9 bases remained unmatched. CDR3 length equals 14 residues.

The V and J genes are TRBV6-4 and TRBJ1-6; D gene unclear. V lost 5 bases, J lost 0 bases, and 8 bases lay in between. The germline CDR1 and CDR2 sequences are MRHNA and SNTAGT. CDR3 length: 15 residues. The CDR3 sequence is CASSLGSSYNSPLHF. The CDR3 DNA reads TGTGCCAGCAGTCTCGGGAGCTCCTATAATTCACCCCTCCACTTT.

V usage is TRBV2 and J usage is TRBJ2-6; perhaps TRBD2 as D (5 bases). V lost 6 bases to trimming and J lost 1 base, with 10 bases between them. Germline assignment: CDR1 SNHLY and CDR2 FYNNEI. This CDR3 has 15 amino acids. DNA for the CDR3: TGTGCCAGCAGACGGACTCATTCTGGGGCCAACGTCCTGACTTTC. This translates into CASRRTHSGANVLTF. Full variable domain (rest looked up from reference TRBV2 and TRBJ2-6): EPEVTQTPSHQVTQMGQEVILRCVPISNHLYFYWYRQILGQKVEFLVSFYNNEISEKSEIFDDQFSVERPDGSNFTLKIRSTKLEDSAMYFCASRRTHSGANVLTFGAGSRLTVL.

The J gene is TRBJ2-3, the V gene TRBV29-1, with D possibly TRBD1 on 6 matching bases. Germline V lookup: CDR1 SQVTM, CDR2 ANQGSEA. The CDR3 is made up of 15 amino acids. The V and J ends lost 7 bases and 0 bases respectively, with 17 bases between them. The CDR3 nucleotides read TGCAGCGAGGTACTACAGGGCGCTAGCACAGATACGCAGTATTTT. Amino acids: CSEVLQGASTDTQYF.

This chain uses TRBV11-2 with TRBJ2-7; D is ambiguous. Trimming shortened V by 5 bases and J by 6 bases, and 8 bases separated the two germline ends. The CDR3 is 11 residues long. Germline V gives CDR1 SGHAT, CDR2 FQNNGV. The CDR3 DNA sequence: TGTGCCAGCAGCGCCCAGCGCGAGCAGTACTTC. This sequence encodes CASSAQREQYF.

The chain employs TRBV7-2 and TRBJ1-1, with no clear D. Germline CDR1 and CDR2: SGHTA and FQGNSA. Trimming removed 8 bases at V and 0 bases at J, with 10 bases between. The CDR3 contains 13 residues. The CDR3 sequence: CASRAGMNTEAFF. CDR3 coding DNA: TGTGCCAGCCGTGCAGGTATGAACACTGAAGCTTTCTTT.

The chain uses TRBV30 and TRBJ2-7; the D is unclear. V gave up 3 bases and J gave up 0 bases, with 3 bases separating them. Germline V CDR1 and CDR2: GTSNPN, SVGIG (reference sequence). This CDR3 comprises 11 residues. CDR3 sequence reads: CAWRSSYEQYF. CDR3 bases: TGTGCCTGGAGGAGCTCCTACGAGCAGTACTTC.

V is TRBV27 and J is TRBJ2-3; TRBD1 agrees at 7 bases. This CDR3 region has 14 residues. The germline CDR1 and CDR2 sequences are MNHEY and SMNVEV (reference sequence). Germline trimming cut 6 bases from V and 2 bases from J; bases unmatched to any gene: 5. CDR3 in DNA: TGTGCCAGCAGGCTGGGACAGTCCACAGATACGCAGTATTTT. Translating it yields CASRLGQSTDTQYF.